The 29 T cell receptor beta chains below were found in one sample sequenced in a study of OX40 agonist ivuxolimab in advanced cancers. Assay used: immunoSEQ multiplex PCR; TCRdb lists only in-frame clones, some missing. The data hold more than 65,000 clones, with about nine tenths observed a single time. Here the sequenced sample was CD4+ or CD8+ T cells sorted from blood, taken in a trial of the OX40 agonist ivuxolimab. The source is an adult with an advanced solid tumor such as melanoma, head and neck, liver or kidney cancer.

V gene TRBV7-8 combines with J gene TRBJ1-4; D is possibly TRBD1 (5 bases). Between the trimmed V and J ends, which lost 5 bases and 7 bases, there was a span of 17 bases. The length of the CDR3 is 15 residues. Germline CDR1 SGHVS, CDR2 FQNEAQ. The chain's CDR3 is CASSTHRTSGEKLFF. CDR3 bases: TGTGCCAGCAGCACCCACAGGACCTCTGGTGAAAAACTGTTTTTT.

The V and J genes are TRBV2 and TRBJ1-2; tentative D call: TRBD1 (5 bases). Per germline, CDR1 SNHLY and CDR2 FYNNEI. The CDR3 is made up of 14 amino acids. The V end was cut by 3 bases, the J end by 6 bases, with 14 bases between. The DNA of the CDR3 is TGTGCCAGCAGTGAGGGACCCCTGGAACATGGCTACACCTTC. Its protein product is CASSEGPLEHGYTF.

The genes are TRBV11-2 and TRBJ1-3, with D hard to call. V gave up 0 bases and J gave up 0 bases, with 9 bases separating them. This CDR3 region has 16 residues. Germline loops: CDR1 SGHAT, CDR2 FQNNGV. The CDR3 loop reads CASSLDETSSGNTIYF. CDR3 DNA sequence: TGTGCCAGCAGCTTAGATGAGACAAGCTCTGGAAACACCATATATTTT.

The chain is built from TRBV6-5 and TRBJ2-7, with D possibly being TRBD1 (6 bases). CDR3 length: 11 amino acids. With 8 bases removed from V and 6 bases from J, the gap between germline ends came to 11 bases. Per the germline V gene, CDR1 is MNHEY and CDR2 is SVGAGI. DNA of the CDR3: TGTGCCAGCGGCCTGGGGGCCGAGCAGTACTTC. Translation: CASGLGAEQYF.

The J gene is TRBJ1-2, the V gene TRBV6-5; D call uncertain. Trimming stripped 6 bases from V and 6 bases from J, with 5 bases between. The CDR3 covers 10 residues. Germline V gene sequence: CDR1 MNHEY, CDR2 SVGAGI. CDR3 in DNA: TGTGCCAGCAGCGAGGATGGCTACACCTTC. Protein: CASSEDGYTF.

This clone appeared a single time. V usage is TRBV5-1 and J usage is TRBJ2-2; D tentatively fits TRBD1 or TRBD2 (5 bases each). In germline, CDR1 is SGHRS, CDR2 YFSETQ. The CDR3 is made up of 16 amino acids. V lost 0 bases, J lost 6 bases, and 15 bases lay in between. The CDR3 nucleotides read TGCGCCAGCAGCTTGGTACGGGGCGCTTTGGCCGGGGAGCTGTTTTTT. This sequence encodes CASSLVRGALAGELFF.

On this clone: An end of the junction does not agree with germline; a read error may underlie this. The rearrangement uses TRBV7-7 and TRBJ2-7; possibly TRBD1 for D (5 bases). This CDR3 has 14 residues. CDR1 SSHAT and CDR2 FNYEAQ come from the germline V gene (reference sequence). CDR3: CASSLGPDSNEQYF. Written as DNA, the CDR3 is TGTGCTAGCAGCTTAGGCCCAGACAGTAACGAGCAGTACTTC.

The CDR3: CASGYKGHSYEQYF. The CDR3 DNA reads as TGTGCCAGCGGCTACAAAGGCCACTCCTACGAGCAGTACTTC. V is TRBV27 and J is TRBJ2-7; no clear D. CDR1 and CDR2 (germline): MNHEY, SMNVEV (reference sequence). CDR3 length: 14 amino acids. The ends were cut back, 8 bases at V and 0 bases at J, with 14 bases in the middle.

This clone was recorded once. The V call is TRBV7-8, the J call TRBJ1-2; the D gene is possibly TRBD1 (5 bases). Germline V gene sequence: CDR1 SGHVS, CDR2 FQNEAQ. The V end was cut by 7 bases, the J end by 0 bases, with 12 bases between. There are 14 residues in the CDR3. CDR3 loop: CASTPTDPNYGYTF. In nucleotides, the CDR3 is TGTGCCAGCACCCCGACAGACCCTAACTATGGCTACACCTTC.

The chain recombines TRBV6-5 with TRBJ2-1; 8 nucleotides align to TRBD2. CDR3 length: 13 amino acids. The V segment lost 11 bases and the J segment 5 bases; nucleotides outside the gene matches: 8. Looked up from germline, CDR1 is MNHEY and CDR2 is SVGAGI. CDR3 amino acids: CASEGSGDNEQFF. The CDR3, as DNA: TGTGCCTCAGAGGGTAGCGGGGACAATGAGCAGTTCTTC.

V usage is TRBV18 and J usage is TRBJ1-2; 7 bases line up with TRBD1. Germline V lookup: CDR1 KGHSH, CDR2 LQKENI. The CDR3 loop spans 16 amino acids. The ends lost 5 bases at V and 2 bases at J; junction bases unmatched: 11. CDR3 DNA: TGTGCCAGCTCAGCGAATCCGGGACAGCTAAACTATGGCTACACCTTC. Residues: CASSANPGQLNYGYTF.

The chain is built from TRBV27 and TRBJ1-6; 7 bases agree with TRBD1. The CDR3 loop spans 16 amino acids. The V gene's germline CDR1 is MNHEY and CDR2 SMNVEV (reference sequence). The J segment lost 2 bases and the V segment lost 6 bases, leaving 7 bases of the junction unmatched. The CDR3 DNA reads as TGTGCCAGCAGACAACCAGGGGGGACCTATAATTCACCCCTCCACTTT. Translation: CASRQPGGTYNSPLHF.

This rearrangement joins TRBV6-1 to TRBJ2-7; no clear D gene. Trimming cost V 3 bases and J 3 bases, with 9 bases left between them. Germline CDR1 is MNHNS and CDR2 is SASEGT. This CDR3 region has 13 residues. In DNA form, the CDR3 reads TGTGCCAGCAGTGATTGGCAAGGCTACGAGCAGTACTTC. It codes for CASSDWQGYEQYF.

The DNA for the CDR3 is TGTGCCAGCAGCGGCGGGACAGGGAGTAATTCACCCCTCCACTTT. Its translation is CASSGGTGSNSPLHF. The J gene is TRBJ1-6, the V gene TRBV9, with TRBD1 matching 9 bases. The length of the CDR3 is 15 residues. Germline assignment: CDR1 SGDLS and CDR2 YYNGEE. V lost 3 bases to trimming and J lost 6 bases; unmatched junction nucleotides: 4.

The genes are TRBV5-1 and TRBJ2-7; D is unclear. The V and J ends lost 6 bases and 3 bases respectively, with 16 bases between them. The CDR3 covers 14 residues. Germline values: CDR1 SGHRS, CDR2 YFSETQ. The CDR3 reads CASTPLFDGYEQYF. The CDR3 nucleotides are TGCGCCAGCACCCCGTTATTCGACGGCTACGAGCAGTACTTC.

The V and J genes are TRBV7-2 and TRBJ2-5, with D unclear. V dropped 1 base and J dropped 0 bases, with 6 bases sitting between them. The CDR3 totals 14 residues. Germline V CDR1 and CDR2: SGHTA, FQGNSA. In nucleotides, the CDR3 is TGTGCCAGCAGCTTAGTGGGGTACCAAGAGACCCAGTACTTC. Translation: CASSLVGYQETQYF.

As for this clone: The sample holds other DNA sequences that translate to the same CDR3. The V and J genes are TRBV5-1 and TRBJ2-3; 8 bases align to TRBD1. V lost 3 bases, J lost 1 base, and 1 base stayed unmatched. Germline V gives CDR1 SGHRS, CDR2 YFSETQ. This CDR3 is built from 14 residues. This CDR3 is CASSSTGGTDTQYF. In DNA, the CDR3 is TGCGCCAGCAGCTCGACAGGGGGCACAGATACGCAGTATTTT.

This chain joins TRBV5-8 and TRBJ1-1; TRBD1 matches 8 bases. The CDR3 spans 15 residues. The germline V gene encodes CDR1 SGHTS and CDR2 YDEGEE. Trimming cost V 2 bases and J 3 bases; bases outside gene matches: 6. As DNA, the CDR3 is TGTGCCAGCAGCTTCGGTGACAGGGGTTACACTGAAGCTTTCTTT. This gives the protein CASSFGDRGYTEAFF.

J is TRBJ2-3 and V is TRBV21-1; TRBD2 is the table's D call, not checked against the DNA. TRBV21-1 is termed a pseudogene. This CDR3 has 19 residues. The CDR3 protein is CASSKAPGWGGASTDTQYF. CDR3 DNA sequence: TGTGCCAGCAGCAAAGCGCCGGGTTGGGGCGGGGCGTCGACCGATACGCAGTATTTT.

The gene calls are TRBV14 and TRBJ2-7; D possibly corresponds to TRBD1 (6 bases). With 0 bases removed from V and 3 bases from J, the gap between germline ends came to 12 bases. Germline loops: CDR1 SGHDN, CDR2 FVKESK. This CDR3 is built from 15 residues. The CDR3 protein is CASSQDIGTIYEQYF. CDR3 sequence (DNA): TGTGCCAGCAGCCAAGACATAGGGACAATCTACGAGCAGTACTTC.

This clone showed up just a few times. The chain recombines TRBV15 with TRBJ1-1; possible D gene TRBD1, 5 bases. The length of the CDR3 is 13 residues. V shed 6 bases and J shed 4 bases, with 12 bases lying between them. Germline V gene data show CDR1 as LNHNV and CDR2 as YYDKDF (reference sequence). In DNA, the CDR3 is TGTGCCACCAGGGCAAGGGGCCCCACTGAAGCTTTCTTT. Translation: CATRARGPTEAFF. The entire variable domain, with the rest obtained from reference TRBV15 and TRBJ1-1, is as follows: DAMVIQNPRYQVTQFGKPVTLSCSQTLNHNVMYWYQQKSSQAPKLLFHYYDKDFNNEADTPDNFQSRRPNTSFCFLDIRSPGLGDTAMYLCATRARGPTEAFFGQGTRLTVV.

The CDR3 sequence is CASRVAGAAYEQYF. Written as DNA, the CDR3 is TGTGCCAGCAGGGTGGCTGGAGCGGCCTACGAGCAGTACTTC. The J gene is TRBJ2-7, the V gene TRBV6-5, with D perhaps TRBD2 (5 bases). Germline V gene data show CDR1 as MNHEY and CDR2 as SVGAGI. V lost 6 bases and J lost 2, with 14 bases in between. This CDR3 has 14 residues.

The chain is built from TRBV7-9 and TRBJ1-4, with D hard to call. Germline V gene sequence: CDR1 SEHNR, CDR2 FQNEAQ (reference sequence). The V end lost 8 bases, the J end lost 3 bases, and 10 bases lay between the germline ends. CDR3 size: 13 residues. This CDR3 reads CASREGANEKLFF. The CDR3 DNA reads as TGTGCCAGCCGCGAGGGAGCTAATGAAAAACTGTTTTTT.

CDR3 in amino acids: CASTPGAGGRTEAFF. The CDR3 DNA reads as TGTGCCAGCACCCCCGGGGCAGGAGGGCGTACTGAAGCTTTCTTT. The J gene is TRBJ1-1, the V gene TRBV27; tentatively, D is TRBD1 (5 bases). V gave up 7 bases and J gave up 5 bases, with 20 bases separating them. Germline V gene sequence: CDR1 MNHEY, CDR2 SMNVEV (reference sequence). CDR3 size: 15 residues.

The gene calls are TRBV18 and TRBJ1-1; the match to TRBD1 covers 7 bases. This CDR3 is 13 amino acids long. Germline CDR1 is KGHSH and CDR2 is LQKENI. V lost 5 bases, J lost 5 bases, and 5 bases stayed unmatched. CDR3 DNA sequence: TGTGCCAGCTCAAGGACAGGTCGGACTGAAGCTTTCTTT. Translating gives CASSRTGRTEAFF.

CDR3 residues: CASSYLQGVNTEAFF. The CDR3 DNA is TGTGCCAGCAGCTACCTCCAGGGGGTGAACACTGAAGCTTTCTTT. This chain connects TRBV6-5 to TRBJ1-1; 7 positions match TRBD1. Trimming took 6 bases from V and 0 from J; bases not matched to a gene: 7. The CDR3 is 15 amino acids. Germline V lookup: CDR1 MNHEY, CDR2 SVGAGI.

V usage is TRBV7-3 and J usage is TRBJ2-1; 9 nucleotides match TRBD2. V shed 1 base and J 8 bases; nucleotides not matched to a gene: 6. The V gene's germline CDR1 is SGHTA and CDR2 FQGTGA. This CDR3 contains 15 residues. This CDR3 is CASSLSGGADDEQFF. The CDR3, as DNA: TGTGCCAGCAGCTTAAGCGGGGGGGCCGACGATGAGCAGTTCTTC.

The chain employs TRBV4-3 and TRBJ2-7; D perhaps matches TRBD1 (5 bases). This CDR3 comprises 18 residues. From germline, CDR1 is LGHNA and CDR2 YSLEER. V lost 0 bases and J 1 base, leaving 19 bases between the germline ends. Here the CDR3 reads CASSQDRTGRGFSYEQYF. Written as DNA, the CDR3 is TGCGCCAGCAGCCAAGATCGTACAGGCCGAGGATTTTCCTACGAGCAGTACTTC.

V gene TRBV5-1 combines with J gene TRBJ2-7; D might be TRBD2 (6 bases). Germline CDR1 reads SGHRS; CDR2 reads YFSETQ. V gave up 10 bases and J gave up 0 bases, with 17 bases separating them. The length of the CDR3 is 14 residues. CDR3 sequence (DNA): TGCGCCCGCAAAGGAGGGTCCCTCTCCTACGAGCAGTACTTC. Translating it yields CARKGGSLSYEQYF.